Presented here are 27 T cell receptor beta chains from one specimen sequenced in a study of breast tumors, draining lymph nodes, adjacent tissues. One entry per CDR3 protein, called by TCRdb with MiXCR from the multiplex PCR reads. The data show approximately 90,000 distinct CDR3 sequences, approximately 29% seen once. The lymph nodes were axillary draining lymph nodes from breast cancer patients. Sequenced sample: axillary lymph node tissue. Receptors originate from a female donor with breast cancer. Some clones in this sample may be carry-over from other donors' samples.

V is TRBV5-1 and J is TRBJ2-3; 11 nucleotides match TRBD2. The V and J ends lost 7 bases and 5 bases, in that order; junction bases with no gene match: 9. The CDR3 covers 15 residues. Germline CDR1 is SGHRS and CDR2 is YFSETQ. The chain's CDR3 is CASFPTSGVEDTQYF. For the CDR3, the DNA is TGCGCCAGCTTTCCGACTAGCGGGGTGGAAGATACGCAGTATTTT.

This clonotype was seen ten or more times. The chain combines TRBV7-9 with TRBJ2-1, with TRBD2 identical over 16 bases. Trimming cost V 4 bases and J 6 bases; bases outside gene matches: 9. CDR3 length equals 18 residues. Germline loops: CDR1 SEHNR, CDR2 FQNEAQ (reference sequence). This CDR3 is CASSSPPGTSGRANEQFF. CDR3 DNA: TGTGCCAGCAGCTCCCCCCCCGGGACTAGCGGGAGGGCCAATGAGCAGTTCTTC. Looking up the rest from reference TRBV7-9 and TRBJ2-1 gives the full variable domain: DTGVSQNPRHKITKRGQNVTFRCDPISEHNRLYWYRQTLGQGPEFLTYFQNEAQLEKSRLLSDRFSAERPKGSFSTLEIQRTEQGDSAMYLCASSSPPGTSGRANEQFFGPGTRLTVL.

This clonotype has a count of ten or more. V is TRBV20-1 and J is TRBJ2-5; D uncertain. CDR3 length equals 12 residues. V lost 2 bases to trimming and J lost 5 bases, with 9 bases between them. Germline V gives CDR1 DFQATT, CDR2 SNEGSKA (reference sequence). The CDR3 DNA reads TGCAGTGCTAGACTGGGTGCGGAGACCCAGTACTTC. Amino acids: CSARLGAETQYF.

In its sample, this clonotype was seen many times. The V and J genes are TRBV29-1 and TRBJ2-2, with D unresolved. Trimming cost V 6 bases and J 7 bases, with 9 bases left between them. Per germline, CDR1 SQVTM and CDR2 ANQGSEA. This CDR3 has 11 amino acids. CDR3 DNA: TGCAGCGTGACCTACCGCGGGGAGCTGTTTTTT. This encodes CSVTYRGELFF.

The chain recombines TRBV11-2 with TRBJ2-5; perhaps TRBD2 as D (6 bases). CDR3 length equals 16 residues. Germline V gene data show CDR1 as SGHAT and CDR2 as FQNNGV. V lost 3 bases, J lost 7 bases, and 21 bases lay in between. The CDR3 sequence is CASSLNPGAMGGTQYF. CDR3 coding DNA: TGTGCCAGCAGCTTGAATCCGGGAGCCATGGGAGGGACCCAGTACTTC.

The chain recombines TRBV27 with TRBJ1-3, with D perhaps matching TRBD1 (5 bases). The CDR3 extends over 17 amino acids. V was trimmed by 5 bases and J by 8 bases, leaving 25 bases between them. Germline V gene lookup returns CDR1 MNHEY and CDR2 SMNVEV (reference sequence). The CDR3 DNA follows: TGTGCCAGCAGTCTAAGCCAGGGAATAATCTATGGCTACACCATATATTTT. Residues: CASSLSQGIIYGYTIYF.

The chain combines TRBV29-1 with TRBJ1-2; a possible D gene is TRBD1 (5 bases). Deletions cut 7 bases from V and 4 bases from J, with 13 bases between. Germline CDR1 is SQVTM and CDR2 is ANQGSEA. The CDR3 is 12 amino acids. The CDR3 is CSGEDKSYGYTF. As DNA, the CDR3 is TGCAGCGGGGAGGACAAATCCTATGGCTACACCTTC. Full variable domain (rest looked up from reference TRBV29-1 and TRBJ1-2): SAVISQKPSRDICQRGTSLTIQCQVDSQVTMMFWYRQQPGQSLTLIATANQGSEATYESGFVIDKFPISRPNLTFSTLTVSNMSPEDSSIYLCSGEDKSYGYTFGSGTRLTVV.

Many counts were recorded for this clonotype. The CDR3, as DNA: TGTGCCAGCAGTTTGATGGGGGGCTCCTACAATGAGCAGTTCTTC. It specifies CASSLMGGSYNEQFF. The V and J genes are TRBV12-3 or TRBV12-4 and TRBJ2-1; D perhaps matches TRBD2 (6 bases). V was clipped by 3 bases and J by 0 bases, with 9 bases between them. The CDR3 covers 15 residues.

Regarding this clonotype: Just one base apart from a much larger clone, this may be a read error. The chain combines TRBV20-1 with TRBJ2-2, with a tentative D call TRBD1 (6 bases). V was trimmed by 0 bases and J by 4 bases, leaving 15 bases between them. There are 16 residues in the CDR3. CDR1 and CDR2 (germline): DFQATT, SNEGSKA (reference sequence). CDR3 loop: CSARDRRTGTTGELFF. In nucleotides, the CDR3 is TGCAGTGCTAGAGATCGCCGAACAGGGACCACCGGGGAGCTGTTTTTT.

This clonotype was seen repeatedly, ten times or more. V is TRBV6-1 and J is TRBJ1-5; possibly TRBD1 for D (6 bases). The CDR3 loop spans 13 amino acids. Germline V gene sequence: CDR1 MNHNS, CDR2 SASEGT. V was shortened by 6 bases and J by 7 bases, with 13 bases between the two germline ends. The CDR3 is CASRFNREQPQHF. CDR3 nucleotides: TGTGCCAGCAGATTTAACAGGGAACAGCCCCAGCATTTT.

In regard to this clonotype: It may be a read error: a sequence one base away is much more abundant. The rearrangement uses TRBV6-5 and TRBJ1-5; 7 bases line up with TRBD1. The CDR3 runs 14 residues. CDR1 and CDR2 (germline): MNHEY, SVGAGI. Unmatched junction bases numbered 8, after V lost 5 bases and J lost 7 bases. The CDR3, as DNA: TGTGCCAGCAGTCCTAGACAGGGACGCCAGCCCCAGCATTTT. This encodes CASSPRQGRQPQHF.

In regard to this clonotype: Germline is not matched at one junction end, which may reflect a read error. This chain links TRBV25-1 with TRBJ2-2, with D tentatively TRBD2 (6 bases). Looked up from germline, CDR1 is MGHDK and CDR2 is SYGVNS. The CDR3 has 17 amino acids. CDR3 region: CASSEDGGERHTGELFF. The CDR3 DNA reads TGTGCTAGCAGTGAAGACGGGGGAGAACGGCATACCGGGGAGCTGTTTTTT.

This clonotype occurred many times. This chain joins TRBV29-1 and TRBJ1-1, with D perhaps matching TRBD1 (5 bases). Germline CDR1 SQVTM, CDR2 ANQGSEA. V was cut by 3 bases and J by 3 bases, with 8 bases left in between. The CDR3 is 12 residues long. CDR3 DNA: TGCAGCGTTGATGGGGGGGACACTGAAGCTTTCTTT. Translation gives CSVDGGDTEAFF. Filled out from reference TRBV29-1 and TRBJ1-1, the complete variable domain reads SAVISQKPSRDICQRGTSLTIQCQVDSQVTMMFWYRQQPGQSLTLIATANQGSEATYESGFVIDKFPISRPNLTFSTLTVSNMSPEDSSIYLCSVDGGDTEAFFGQGTRLTVV.

This clonotype was counted at least ten times. This chain connects TRBV28 to TRBJ1-6; 10 nucleotides match TRBD1. In germline, CDR1 is MDHEN, CDR2 SYDVKM. V gave up 2 bases and J gave up 9 bases; unmatched junction bases: 10. The CDR3 loop spans 17 amino acids. CDR3 sequence (DNA): TGTGCCAGCAGTTTAGTCTCCGGGACAGGGGCGCTTTCACCCCTCCACTTT. Amino acid sequence: CASSLVSGTGALSPLHF.

This clonotype turned up a few times. With a much larger clone just one base away, this may be a read error. This chain joins TRBV12-5 and TRBJ2-5; possibly TRBD1 or TRBD2 for D (5 bases each). The CDR3 is made up of 13 amino acids. V was cut by 9 bases and J by 5 bases, with 16 bases left in between. Germline loops: CDR1 LGHNT, CDR2 FRNRAP. The CDR3 nucleotides read TGTGCTAGCCGACACGGGGCTTCGGAGACCCAGTACTTC. Residues: CASRHGASETQYF.

The chain joins TRBV2 to TRBJ1-1, with unresolved D. The CDR3 totals 14 residues. From germline, CDR1 is SNHLY and CDR2 FYNNEI. The V gene lost 3 bases and the J gene lost 1 base, with 9 bases spanning the gap. The CDR3 reads CASSEGSGNTEAFF. The DNA for the CDR3 is TGTGCCAGCAGTGAGGGTTCGGGGAACACTGAAGCTTTCTTT.

This clonotype came up many times. The chain has TRBV7-3 and TRBJ2-5, with D uncertain. The CDR3 totals 12 residues. The ends were cut back, 1 base at V and 4 bases at J, with 4 bases in the middle. Germline-derived CDR1 and CDR2 are SGHTA and FQGTGA. For the CDR3, the DNA is TGTGCCAGCAGCTTAAGTGGAGAGACCCAGTACTTC. Protein sequence: CASSLSGETQYF.

This clonotype turned up a few times. The chain is built from TRBV4-3 and TRBJ2-7, with 15 bases fitting TRBD2. V shed 4 bases, J shed 3 bases, and the junction held 7 bases outside the gene matches. This CDR3 region has 17 residues. Germline V gene lookup returns CDR1 LGHNA and CDR2 YSLEER. CDR3 sequence (DNA): TGCGCCAGCAGCCCTGGACTAGCGGGAGGGCTCCGCTACGAGCAGTACTTC. Translating gives CASSPGLAGGLRYEQYF.

This clonotype was detected many times. This chain joins TRBV28 and TRBJ2-5; the D is unclear. The germline gives CDR1 MDHEN, CDR2 SYDVKM. This CDR3 is built from 10 residues. Trimming stripped 5 bases from V and 7 bases from J, with 5 bases between. CDR3 sequence (DNA): TGTGCCAGCAGTCGACGGACCCAGTACTTC. It codes for CASSRRTQYF. The whole variable domain, filled in from reference TRBV28 and TRBJ2-5, reads DVKVTQSSRYLVKRTGEKVFLECVQDMDHENMFWYRQDPGLGLRLIYFSYDVKMKEKGDIPEGYSVSREKKERFSLILESASTNQTSMYLCASSRRTQYFGPGTRLLVL.

In its sample, this clonotype was seen many times. The chain combines TRBV7-3 with TRBJ2-3; 9 positions agree with TRBD2. The CDR3 totals 14 residues. Germline loops: CDR1 SGHTA, CDR2 FQGTGA. Trimming at V came to 10 bases and at J to 4 bases, leaving 9 bases not matched to a gene. In DNA form, the CDR3 reads TGTGCCACCAAGCGAGCGGGAGGTTCAGATACGCAGTATTTT. Translation: CATKRAGGSDTQYF.

This clonotype was found many times. The genes are TRBV18 and TRBJ2-5; 10 bases are shared with TRBD2. Germline CDR1 is KGHSH and CDR2 is LQKENI. V was clipped by 1 base and J by 3 bases; unmatched bases: 5. This CDR3 is built from 16 residues. The CDR3 spells CASSPQLAGGKETQYF. The CDR3 nucleotides are TGTGCCAGCTCACCACAATTAGCGGGAGGAAAAGAGACCCAGTACTTC.

Only a few counts were recorded for this clonotype. A read error may explain this, as a much larger clone is one base away. The rearrangement links TRBV11-2 to TRBJ2-1; unclear D gene. V gave up 1 base and J gave up 0 bases, with 13 bases separating them. CDR1 is SGHAT and CDR2 is FQNNGV in the germline V gene. The CDR3 is 17 amino acids. CDR3 region: CASSLAPAAGSYNEQFF. The CDR3, as DNA: TGTGCCAGCAGCTTAGCGCCCGCAGCCGGCTCCTACAATGAGCAGTTCTTC.

This clonotype appeared many times. The chain uses TRBV30 and TRBJ1-2, with D tentatively TRBD1 (6 bases). The CDR3 sequence is 11 residues long. Trimming left V 3 bases short and J 5 bases short, with 7 bases between. Germline values: CDR1 GTSNPN, CDR2 SVGIG (reference sequence). In DNA form, the CDR3 reads TGTGCCTGGAGACAGGGTTATGGCTACACCTTC. It yields the protein CAWRQGYGYTF.

This clonotype showed up many times. This may stem from a read error, because a much larger clone lies one nucleotide away. V gene TRBV20-1 combines with J gene TRBJ2-7, with D perhaps TRBD2 (5 bases). The CDR3 contains 14 residues. CDR1 DFQATT and CDR2 SNEGSKA come from the germline V gene (reference sequence). Trimming left V 4 bases short and J 6 bases short, with 19 bases between. The DNA for the CDR3 is TGCAGTGCTATAAACCTAGCATTGGCTTCCGAGCAGTACTTC. As protein: CSAINLALASEQYF.

This clonotype occurred many times. The chain couples TRBV27 to TRBJ1-2; D gene uncertain. Per germline, CDR1 MNHEY and CDR2 SMNVEV (reference sequence). Trimming removed 6 bases from V and 4 bases from J, with 9 bases in between. This CDR3 is built from 12 residues. Written as DNA, the CDR3 is TGTGCCAGCAGGTCAGACCTCTATGGCTACACCTTC. Translated: CASRSDLYGYTF.

This clonotype was observed at least ten times. The gene calls are TRBV4-3 and TRBJ2-1, with TRBD1 as a possible D gene (6 bases). V lost 4 bases, J lost 10 bases, and 14 bases lay in between. CDR1 LGHNA and CDR2 YSLEER come from the germline V gene. This CDR3 is 13 amino acids long. CDR3 sequence (DNA): TGCGCCAGCAGCCGAACACAGGGCGAGGAGCAGTTCTTC. It translates to CASSRTQGEEQFF.

This clonotype was counted many times. The V and J genes are TRBV24-1 and TRBJ1-5; no firm D call. V lost 2 bases to trimming and J lost 5 bases, with 12 bases between them. Germline V gene lookup returns CDR1 KGHDR and CDR2 SFDVKD. CDR3 length equals 15 residues. The DNA of the CDR3 is TGTGCCACCAGTGATTCCACATTCCGAGATCAGCCCCAGCATTTT. It specifies CATSDSTFRDQPQHF.